A selection of T cell receptor beta chains follows, all from one sample in a study of T cell responses to AZD1222 COVID-19 vaccine. Profiled with immunoSEQ multiplex PCR; TCRdb holds only in-frame clones, not every one. This sample yields roughly 42,000 clones, of which around 80% are seen a single time; about 3.9% belongs to the top ten. Sequenced here: peripheral blood, sampled on day 0 of AZD1222 vaccination. The receptor set was obtained from an adult in good health. The CDR3 runs from the conserved cysteine through the conserved F or W. The order of the fields is CDR3 protein, CDR3 DNA, D gene, V gene, clone size, J gene. A D gene is named only where the DNA matches it firmly. The size of a clone is reported for some rows only, either as once, few or many, or as a class for expanded clones.

CASSLGPNQPQHF	TGTGCCAGCAGCTTAGGCCCGAATCAGCCCCAGCATTTT	-	TRBV11-1	-	TRBJ1-5
CASGVGTVNTEAFF	TGTGCCAGCGGGGTCGGGACAGTGAACACTGAAGCTTTCTTT	TRBD1	TRBV2	few	TRBJ1-1
CASRFRGGTDTQYF	TGTGCCAGTAGATTCAGGGGCGGCACAGATACGCAGTATTTT	-	TRBV19	-	TRBJ2-3
CASSAGTSGNTIYF	TGTGCCAGTAGCGCCGGGACCTCTGGAAACACCATATATTTT	-	TRBV19	-	TRBJ1-3
CASSSGLAGGSEQYF	TGTGCCAGCAGTTCAGGACTAGCGGGGGGTAGTGAGCAGTACTTC	TRBD2	TRBV6-5	-	TRBJ2-7
CASSPRGGAGNTIYF	TGTGCCAGCAGCCCCCGAGGAGGGGCCGGAAACACCATATATTTT	-	TRBV6-5	-	TRBJ1-3
CASSFWPESSSYNEQFF	TGTGCCAGCAGTTTCTGGCCTGAAAGCAGCTCCTACAATGAGCAGTTCTTC	-	TRBV28	-	TRBJ2-1
CASSLGGQGNTGELFF	TGTGCCAGCAGCTTAGGGGGTCAGGGTAACACCGGGGAGCTGTTTTTT	-	TRBV11-1	-	TRBJ2-2
CASSYSERGDSYEQYF	TGTGCCAGCAGTTACTCAGAGCGGGGGGACTCCTACGAGCAGTACTTC	TRBD2	TRBV6-6	once	TRBJ2-7
CASGFMGMRNYGYTF	TGTGCTAGTGGTTTTATGGGGATGAGAAACTATGGCTACACCTTC	-	TRBV12-5	-	TRBJ1-2
CASSYSRTASGNTIYF	TGTGCCAGCAGTTACTCACGGACGGCCTCTGGAAACACCATATATTTT	-	TRBV6-5	-	TRBJ1-3
CAISDRGFEKLFF	TGTGCCATCAGTGACAGGGGGTTTGAAAAACTGTTTTTT	TRBD1	TRBV10-3	few	TRBJ1-4
CASRRDRPNTEAFF	TGTGCCAGCAGACGGGACAGACCGAACACTGAAGCTTTCTTT	TRBD1	TRBV6-5	once	TRBJ1-1
CASSLATGGEHYGYTF	TGCGCCAGCAGCTTGGCGACAGGGGGTGAGCACTATGGCTACACCTTC	TRBD1	TRBV5-1	-	TRBJ1-2
CASSLENRVAYEQYF	TGTGCCAGCAGCTTGGAGAACAGGGTCGCCTACGAGCAGTACTTC	-	TRBV5-5	once	TRBJ2-7
CSVGQGQETQYF	TGCAGCGTGGGACAGGGACAAGAGACCCAGTACTTC	TRBD1	TRBV29-1	once	TRBJ2-5
CASTQTTPRAPTNEKLFF	TGTGCCAGCACCCAGACGACACCCAGGGCGCCAACTAATGAAAAACTGTTTTTT	-	TRBV6-8	once	TRBJ1-4
CAWSQGTGLTEAFF	TGTGCCTGGAGTCAGGGGACAGGGTTAACTGAAGCTTTCTTT	TRBD1	TRBV30	-	TRBJ1-1